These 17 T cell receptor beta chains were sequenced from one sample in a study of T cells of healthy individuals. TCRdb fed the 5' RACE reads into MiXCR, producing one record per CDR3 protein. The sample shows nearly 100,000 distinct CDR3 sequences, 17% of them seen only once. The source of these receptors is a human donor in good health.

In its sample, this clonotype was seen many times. The CDR3 region has the DNA TGTGCCAGCATGTCGGTAGGGGACCAGCCCCAGCATTTT. This codes for CASMSVGDQPQHF. The rearrangement joins TRBV12-3 or TRBV12-4 to TRBJ1-5, with TRBD1 as a possible D gene (5 bases). CDR3 length equals 13 residues. V shed 7 bases and J shed 7 bases, with 14 bases lying between them.

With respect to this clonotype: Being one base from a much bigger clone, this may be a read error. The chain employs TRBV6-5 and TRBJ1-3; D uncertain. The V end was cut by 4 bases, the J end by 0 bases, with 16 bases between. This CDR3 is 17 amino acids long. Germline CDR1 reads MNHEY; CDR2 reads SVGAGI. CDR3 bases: TGTGCCAGCAGTTGCTCGAGGTACAGCAGCTCTGGAAACACCATATATTTT. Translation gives CASSCSRYSSSGNTIYF.

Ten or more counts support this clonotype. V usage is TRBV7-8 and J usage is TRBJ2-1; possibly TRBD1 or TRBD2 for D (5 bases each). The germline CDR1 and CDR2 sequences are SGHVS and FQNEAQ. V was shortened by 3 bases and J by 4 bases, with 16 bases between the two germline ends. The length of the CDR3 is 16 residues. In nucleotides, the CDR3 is TGTGCCAGCAGCTTTGAAGGGACCCGAGCTTACAATGAGCAGTTCTTC. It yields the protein CASSFEGTRAYNEQFF.

CDR3 DNA sequence: TGTGCCAGCAGTTACTCGAGCTCCTACAATGAGCAGTTCTTC. This codes for CASSYSSSYNEQFF. V is TRBV6-2 or TRBV6-3 and J is TRBJ2-1; D is undetermined. CDR3 length equals 14 residues. Trimming took off 0 bases at V and 0 bases at J, with 3 bases between the two ends. Per the germline V gene, CDR1 is MNHEY and CDR2 is SVGEGT.

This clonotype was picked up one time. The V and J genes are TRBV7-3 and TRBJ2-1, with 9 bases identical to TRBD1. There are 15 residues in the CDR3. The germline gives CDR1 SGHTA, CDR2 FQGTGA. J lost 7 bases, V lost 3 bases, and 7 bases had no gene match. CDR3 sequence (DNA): TGTGCCAGCAGCTTCCGGGACAGGGTTCATAATGAGCAGTTCTTC. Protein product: CASSFRDRVHNEQFF.

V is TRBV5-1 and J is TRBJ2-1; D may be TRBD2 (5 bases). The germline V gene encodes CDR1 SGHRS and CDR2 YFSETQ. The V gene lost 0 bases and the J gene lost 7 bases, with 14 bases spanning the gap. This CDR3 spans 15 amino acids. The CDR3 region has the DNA TGCGCCAGCAGCTTGGCGCGGGCCCCATTGAATGAGCAGTTCTTC. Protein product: CASSLARAPLNEQFF.

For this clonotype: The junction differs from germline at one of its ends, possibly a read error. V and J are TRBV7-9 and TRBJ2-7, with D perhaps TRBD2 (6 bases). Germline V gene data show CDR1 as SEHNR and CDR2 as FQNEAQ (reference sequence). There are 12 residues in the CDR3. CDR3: CASSRDSATPNF. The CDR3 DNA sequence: TGTGCCAGCAGCCGGGACTCCGCCACTCCGAACTTC.

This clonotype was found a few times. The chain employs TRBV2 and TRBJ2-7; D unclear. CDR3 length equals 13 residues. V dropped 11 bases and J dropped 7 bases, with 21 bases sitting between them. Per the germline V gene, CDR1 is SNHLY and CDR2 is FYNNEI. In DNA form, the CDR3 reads TGTGCCGTTTCCCGACGGAAGACGGAGGAGCAGTACTTC. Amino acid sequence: CAVSRRKTEEQYF.

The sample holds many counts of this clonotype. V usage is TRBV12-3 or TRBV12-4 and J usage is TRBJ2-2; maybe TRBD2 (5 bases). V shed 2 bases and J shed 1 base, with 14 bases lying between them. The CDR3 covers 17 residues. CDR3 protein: CASSLSPDSRNTGELFF. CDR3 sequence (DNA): TGTGCCAGCAGTTTAAGTCCGGACTCTCGGAACACCGGGGAGCTGTTTTTT.

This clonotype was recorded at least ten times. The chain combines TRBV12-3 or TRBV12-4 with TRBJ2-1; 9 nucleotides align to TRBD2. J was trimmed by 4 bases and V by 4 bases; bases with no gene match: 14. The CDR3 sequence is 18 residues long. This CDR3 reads CASSSSILAGTLYNEQFF. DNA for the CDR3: TGTGCCAGCAGTTCCTCCATTCTAGCGGGAACCCTATACAATGAGCAGTTCTTC.

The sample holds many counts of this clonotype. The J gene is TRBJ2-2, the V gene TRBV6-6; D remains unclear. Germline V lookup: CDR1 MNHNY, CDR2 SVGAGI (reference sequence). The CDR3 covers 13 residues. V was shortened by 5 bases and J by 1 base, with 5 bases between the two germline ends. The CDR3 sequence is CASSRQNTGELFF. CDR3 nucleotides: TGTGCCAGCAGTCGGCAGAACACCGGGGAGCTGTTTTTT.

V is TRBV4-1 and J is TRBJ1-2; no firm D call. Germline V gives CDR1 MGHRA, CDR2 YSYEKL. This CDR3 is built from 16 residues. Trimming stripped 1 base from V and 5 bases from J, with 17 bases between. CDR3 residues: CASSQARPLPRYGYTF. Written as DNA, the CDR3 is TGCGCCAGCAGCCAAGCCAGACCCCTGCCCCGATATGGCTACACCTTC.

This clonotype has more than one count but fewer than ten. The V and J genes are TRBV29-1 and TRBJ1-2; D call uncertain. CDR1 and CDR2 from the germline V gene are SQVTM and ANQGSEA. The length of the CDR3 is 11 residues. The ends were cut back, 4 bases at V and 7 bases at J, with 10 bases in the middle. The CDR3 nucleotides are TGCAGCGTTGTGTGGGAGGGTGGCTACACCTTC. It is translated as CSVVWEGGYTF.

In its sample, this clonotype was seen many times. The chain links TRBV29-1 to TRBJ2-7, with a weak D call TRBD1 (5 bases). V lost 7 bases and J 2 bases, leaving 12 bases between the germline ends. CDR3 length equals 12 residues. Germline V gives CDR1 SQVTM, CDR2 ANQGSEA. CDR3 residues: CSASTDPYEQYF. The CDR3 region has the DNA TGCAGCGCCTCGACAGATCCCTACGAGCAGTACTTC.

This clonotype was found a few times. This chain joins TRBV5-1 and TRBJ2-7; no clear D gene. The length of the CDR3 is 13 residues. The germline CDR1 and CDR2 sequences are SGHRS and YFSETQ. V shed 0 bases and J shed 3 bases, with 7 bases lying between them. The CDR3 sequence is CASSLAMGYEQYF. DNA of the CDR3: TGCGCCAGCAGCTTGGCTATGGGCTACGAGCAGTACTTC. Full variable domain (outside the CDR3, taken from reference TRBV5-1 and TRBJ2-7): KAGVTQTPRYLIKTRGQQVTLSCSPISGHRSVSWYQQTPGQGLQFLFEYFSETQRNKGNFPGRFSGRQFSNSRSEMNVSTLELGDSALYLCASSLAMGYEQYFGPGTRLTVT.

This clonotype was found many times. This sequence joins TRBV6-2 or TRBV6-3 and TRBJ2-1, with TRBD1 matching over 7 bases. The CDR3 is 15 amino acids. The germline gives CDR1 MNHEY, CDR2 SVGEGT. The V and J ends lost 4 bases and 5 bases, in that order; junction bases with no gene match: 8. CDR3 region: CASSFLTGAHNEQFF. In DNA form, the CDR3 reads TGTGCCAGCAGTTTCCTCACAGGGGCCCACAATGAGCAGTTCTTC.

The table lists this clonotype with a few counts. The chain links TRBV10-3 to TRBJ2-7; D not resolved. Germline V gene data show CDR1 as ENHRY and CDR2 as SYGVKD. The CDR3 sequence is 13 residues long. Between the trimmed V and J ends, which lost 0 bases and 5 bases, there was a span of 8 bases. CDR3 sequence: CAISESAANEQYF. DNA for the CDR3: TGTGCCATCAGTGAGTCGGCAGCCAACGAGCAGTACTTC.